These 32 T cell receptor beta chains were sequenced from one sample in a study of blood T cell repertoires in COVID-19. TCRdb's table, derived via immunoSEQ multiplex PCR, lists solely in-frame clones and lacks some. The sample yields nearly 250,000 clones, 90% seen once. The sequencing input was PBMCs or T cells enriched from blood (not recorded which). The source is a man in his forties or fifties who had been exposed to COVID-19.

This chain uses TRBV4-1 with TRBJ1-3; TRBD1 might be the D (5 bases). The V gene's germline CDR1 is MGHRA and CDR2 YSYEKL. V was pared by 0 bases and J by 4 bases, with 13 bases between. CDR3 length equals 16 residues. The CDR3: CASSQDARGWGNTIYF. The CDR3 DNA is TGCGCCAGCAGCCAAGATGCTAGGGGATGGGGAAACACCATATATTTT.

The chain combines TRBV30 with TRBJ1-2; D is unclear. Per the germline V gene, CDR1 is GTSNPN and CDR2 is SVGIG (reference sequence). The CDR3 spans 11 residues. The CDR3 is CARAANYGYTF. The DNA of the CDR3 is TGTGCGAGGGCTGCAAACTATGGCTACACCTTC. Full variable domain (missing parts from reference TRBV30 and TRBJ1-2): SQTIHQWPATLVQPVGSPLSLECTVEGTSNPNLYWYRQAAGRGLQLLFYSVGIGQISSEVPQNLSASRPQDRQFILSSKKLLLSDSGFYLCARAANYGYTFGSGTRLTVV.

The V and J genes are TRBV5-4 and TRBJ2-2, with a tentative D call TRBD1 (6 bases). Trimming left V 2 bases short and J 5 bases short, with 13 bases between. The CDR3 is 15 residues long. Per germline, CDR1 SGHNT and CDR2 YYREEE (reference sequence). CDR3 sequence: CASSFQQGETGELFF. CDR3 DNA sequence: TGTGCCAGCAGCTTCCAACAGGGTGAAACCGGGGAGCTGTTTTTT. The variable domain in full, completed from reference TRBV5-4 and TRBJ2-2, reads ETGVTQSPTHLIKTRGQQVTLRCSSQSGHNTVSWYQQALGQGPQFIFQYYREEENGRGNFPPRFSGLQFPNYSSELNVNALELDDSALYLCASSFQQGETGELFFGEGSRLTVL.

The V and J genes are TRBV9 and TRBJ1-6, with a tentative D call TRBD1 (6 bases). Per germline, CDR1 SGDLS and CDR2 YYNGEE. CDR3 size: 13 residues. V shed 3 bases and J shed 14 bases, with 15 bases lying between them. Written as DNA, the CDR3 is TGTGCCAGCAGCGCGACAGGTATGGAATCCCTCCACTTT. Residues: CASSATGMESLHF. Full variable domain (remainder filled in from reference TRBV9 and TRBJ1-6): DSGVTQTPKHLITATGQRVTLRCSPRSGDLSVYWYQQSLDQGLQFLIQYYNGEERAKGNILERFSAQQFPDLHSELNLSSLELGDSALYFCASSATGMESLHFGNGTRLTVT.

The V and J genes are TRBV18 and TRBJ2-7; 16 bases line up with TRBD2. V trimming: 1 base; J trimming: 8 bases; junction bases outside the gene matches: 5. The CDR3 has 16 residues. Germline V CDR1 and CDR2: KGHSH, LQKENI. The DNA for the CDR3 is TGTGCCAGCTCACCACAAGGGACTAGCGGGAGGGGGAAGCAGTACGTC. Translating it yields CASSPQGTSGRGKQYV.

Only a few counts were recorded for this clone. The chain combines TRBV5-1 with TRBJ1-3, with D uncertain. V shed 1 base and J shed 0 bases, with 8 bases lying between them. CDR3 size: 15 residues. Germline V gene sequence: CDR1 SGHRS, CDR2 YFSETQ. The CDR3 sequence is CASSLRGNSGNTIYF. The CDR3, as DNA: TGCGCCAGCAGCTTGCGGGGTAACTCTGGAAACACCATATATTTT.

This sequence joins TRBV29-1 and TRBJ1-1; D gene uncertain. Germline V CDR1 and CDR2: SQVTM, ANQGSEA. Trimming took 0 bases from V and 7 from J, leaving 12 bases between them. The CDR3 extends over 13 amino acids. This CDR3 is CSVEDQWSSEAFF. DNA of the CDR3: TGCAGCGTTGAAGATCAATGGAGCAGTGAAGCTTTCTTT.

The chain links TRBV24-1 to TRBJ2-3; TRBD1 aligns across 8 bases. CDR3 length: 17 residues. J lost 0 bases, V lost 3 bases, and 7 bases had no gene match. Germline CDR1 and CDR2: KGHDR and SFDVKD. CDR3 bases: TGTGCCACCAGTGATGTGCTTGGGACAGGTAGCACAGATACGCAGTATTTT. Translating gives CATSDVLGTGSTDTQYF.

The chain recombines TRBV15 with TRBJ1-4; the match to TRBD1 covers 7 bases. CDR1 and CDR2 (germline): LNHNV, YYDKDF (reference sequence). The CDR3 extends over 14 amino acids. With 7 bases clipped from V and 4 bases from J, the junction kept 6 bases outside the gene matches. Here the CDR3 DNA reads TGTGCCACCACTCCACAGGGGAGTAATGAAAAACTGTTTTTT. Amino acids: CATTPQGSNEKLFF.

As to this clone: Other DNA sequences in the same sample also yield this CDR3. This chain connects TRBV5-1 to TRBJ1-1; D gene ambiguous. Looked up from germline, CDR1 is SGHRS and CDR2 is YFSETQ. The CDR3 is 14 residues long. The V end was cut by 0 bases, the J end by 2 bases, with 8 bases between. CDR3 in amino acids: CASSLVGVNTEAFF. The DNA of the CDR3 is TGCGCCAGCAGCTTGGTCGGGGTTAACACTGAAGCTTTCTTT.

The chain has TRBV9 and TRBJ1-4, with D possibly TRBD1 on 6 matching bases. From germline, CDR1 is SGDLS and CDR2 YYNGEE. Deletions cut 4 bases from V and 7 bases from J, with 14 bases between. The CDR3 loop spans 14 amino acids. The CDR3 sequence: CASSQQGNGEKLFF. CDR3 bases: TGTGCCAGCAGCCAACAGGGTAACGGTGAAAAACTGTTTTTT.

The rearrangement joins TRBV13 to TRBJ1-1, with 11 bases that match TRBD1. V shed 8 bases, J shed 4 bases, and the junction held 6 bases outside the gene matches. The CDR3 is 14 amino acids. The germline V gene encodes CDR1 PRHDT and CDR2 FYEKMQ (reference sequence). Written as DNA, the CDR3 is TGTGCCAGCGGGACAGGGGGTGGGGGCACTGAAGCTTTCTTT. It yields the protein CASGTGGGGTEAFF.

The genes are TRBV7-3 and TRBJ1-2; D is possibly TRBD1 (5 bases). The V end lost 0 bases, the J end lost 4 bases, and 6 bases lay between the germline ends. Germline loops: CDR1 SGHTA, CDR2 FQGTGA. The CDR3 sequence is 13 residues long. Here the CDR3 DNA reads TGTGCCAGCAGCTTAACGCAGGGCTATGGCTACACCTTC. It is translated as CASSLTQGYGYTF.

Comments on this clone: The same CDR3 is also encoded by other DNA sequences in this sample. CDR3 in DNA: TGCGCCAGCAGCTTGGCAGGGGATTATGGCTACACCTTC. Translating it yields CASSLAGDYGYTF. This sequence joins TRBV5-1 and TRBJ1-2, with a possible D match to TRBD1 (6 bases). Germline-derived CDR1 and CDR2 are SGHRS and YFSETQ. V shed 0 bases and J shed 5 bases, with 8 bases lying between them. The CDR3 is 13 residues long.

This clone occurred a few times. V gene TRBV9 combines with J gene TRBJ1-6; tentative D call: TRBD1 (5 bases). Germline CDR1 SGDLS, CDR2 YYNGEE. The V end was cut by 3 bases, the J end by 0 bases, with 7 bases between. The CDR3 sequence is 15 residues long. The CDR3 spells CASSADSSYNSPLHF. Here the CDR3 DNA reads TGTGCCAGCAGCGCTGACAGCTCCTATAATTCACCCCTCCACTTT.

This sequence joins TRBV27 and TRBJ1-1; D is unclear. Trimming pared 3 bases from V and 5 bases from J, leaving 10 bases between. This CDR3 contains 13 residues. From germline, CDR1 is MNHEY and CDR2 SMNVEV (reference sequence). The CDR3 reads CASSLMGGTEAFF. Here the CDR3 DNA reads TGTGCCAGCAGTTTGATGGGAGGGACTGAAGCTTTCTTT.

Only a few counts were recorded for this clone. The chain recombines TRBV28 with TRBJ1-3, with D perhaps matching TRBD1 (6 bases). The CDR3 totals 15 residues. Germline CDR1 is MDHEN and CDR2 is SYDVKM. V shed 2 bases and J shed 2 bases, with 10 bases lying between them. The CDR3 DNA sequence: TGTGCCAGCAGTTTAGACAGGTTAGCTGGAAACACCATATATTTT. Protein sequence: CASSLDRLAGNTIYF.

The V gene is TRBV3-1 (or the pseudogene TRBV3-2), the J gene TRBJ1-1; 8 bases map to TRBD1. The V segment lost 0 bases and the J segment 1 base; nucleotides outside the gene matches: 4. Germline CDR1 reads LGHDT; CDR2 reads YNNKEL (reference sequence). The CDR3 extends over 16 amino acids. CDR3 DNA sequence: TGTGCCAGCAGCCAAGAGGGGGGGACAGGGAACACTGAAGCTTTCTTT. Its protein product is CASSQEGGTGNTEAFF.

The V call is TRBV7-9, the J call TRBJ2-5, with D maybe TRBD2 (6 bases). V was pared by 5 bases and J by 4 bases, with 20 bases between. Germline CDR1 reads SEHNR; CDR2 reads FQNEAQ (reference sequence). This CDR3 has 16 amino acids. DNA of the CDR3: TGTGCCAGCAGCCACGGCTGGGGCGGAGCGGGAGAGACCCAGTACTTC. It codes for CASSHGWGGAGETQYF.

V is TRBV15 and J is TRBJ2-7; D is unclear. Trimming pared 1 base from V and 3 bases from J, leaving 7 bases between. Germline V lookup: CDR1 LNHNV, CDR2 YYDKDF (reference sequence). This CDR3 spans 13 amino acids. CDR3 amino acids: CATSRAHSYEQYF. CDR3 DNA sequence: TGTGCCACCAGCAGAGCGCACAGCTACGAGCAGTACTTC.

The V and J genes are TRBV6-6 and TRBJ2-7; a possible D gene is TRBD2 (5 bases). The V end was cut by 4 bases, the J end by 3 bases, with 10 bases between. CDR3 length equals 13 residues. From germline, CDR1 is MNHNY and CDR2 SVGAGI (reference sequence). The CDR3 region is CASSFLLGYEQYF. The CDR3 coding sequence is TGTGCCAGCAGTTTTCTACTAGGCTACGAGCAGTACTTC.

This chain links TRBV18 with TRBJ1-6, with D possibly being TRBD1 (5 bases). CDR3 length: 13 residues. CDR1 and CDR2 (germline): KGHSH, LQKENI. V was trimmed by 6 bases and J by 10 bases, leaving 13 bases between them. CDR3 DNA sequence: TGTGCCAGCTCCCTCAGGGAGGACTCACCCCTCCACTTT. Protein sequence: CASSLREDSPLHF.

The rearrangement links TRBV5-1 to TRBJ1-1; D possibly corresponds to TRBD1 (5 bases). CDR3 length equals 14 residues. Trimming stripped 5 bases from V and 1 base from J, with 12 bases between. Germline loops: CDR1 SGHRS, CDR2 YFSETQ. CDR3 nucleotides: TGCGCCAGCAGACAAGCTGACAGGAACACTGAAGCTTTCTTT. Encoded protein: CASRQADRNTEAFF.

This chain uses TRBV19 with TRBJ1-2, with D tentatively TRBD1 (5 bases). The germline V gene has CDR1 LNHDA and CDR2 SQIVND (reference sequence). This CDR3 is 14 amino acids long. V shed 7 bases and J shed 5 bases, with 17 bases lying between them. The CDR3 protein is CASTPPGGRYGYTF. The CDR3 bases are TGTGCCAGTACCCCCCCGGGGGGTAGATATGGCTACACCTTC.

This clone has a single count. The CDR3 DNA reads as TGTGCCAGCAGCGGGTCTTACCCGATCTACGAGCAGTACTTC. It specifies CASSGSYPIYEQYF. V and J are TRBV2 and TRBJ2-7; D gene ambiguous. The germline V and J ends were trimmed by 6 bases and 3 bases, with 15 bases remaining between them. The CDR3 spans 14 residues. CDR1 and CDR2 from the germline V gene are SNHLY and FYNNEI. Filled out from reference TRBV2 and TRBJ2-7, the complete variable domain reads EPEVTQTPSHQVTQMGQEVILRCVPISNHLYFYWYRQILGQKVEFLVSFYNNEISEKSEIFDDQFSVERPDGSNFTLKIRSTKLEDSAMYFCASSGSYPIYEQYFGPGTRLTVT.

The CDR3 is CASRTTGNSYNSPLHF. Here the CDR3 DNA reads TGTGCCAGCAGAACGACAGGAAACTCCTATAATTCACCCCTCCACTTT. The rearrangement uses TRBV5-6 and TRBJ1-6; tentative D call: TRBD1 (6 bases). The germline V gene has CDR1 SGHDT and CDR2 YYEEEE. The ends were cut back, 5 bases at V and 0 bases at J, with 12 bases in the middle. The CDR3 loop spans 16 amino acids.

Details on this clone: Relative to the germline gene, one junction end is altered; a read error may explain this. The chain has TRBV7-7 and TRBJ1-3; D may be TRBD1 (5 bases). The CDR3 extends over 15 amino acids. The germline V gene encodes CDR1 SSHAT and CDR2 FNYEAQ (reference sequence). This CDR3 reads CASSLGQAPGNTIYF. CDR3 DNA sequence: TGTGCTAGCAGCTTGGGGCAGGCCCCTGGAAACACCATATATTTT.

The J gene is TRBJ2-5, the V gene TRBV25-1; D is unclear. This CDR3 is 16 amino acids long. Trimming shortened V by 1 base and J by 5 bases, and 17 bases separated the two germline ends. Germline lookup yields CDR1 MGHDK and CDR2 SYGVNS. The CDR3 nucleotides read TGTGCCAGCAGTGAATCCGGCGACCGAGGAGCCGAGACCCAGTACTTC. As protein: CASSESGDRGAETQYF.

The sample holds one count of this clone. This sequence joins TRBV2 and TRBJ2-1; TRBD1 matches 7 bases. Unmatched junction bases numbered 7, after V lost 11 bases and J lost 3 bases. Looked up from germline, CDR1 is SNHLY and CDR2 is FYNNEI. The CDR3 has 13 residues. The CDR3 coding sequence is TGTGCCTTCCGGGACAGAGTCTACAATGAGCAGTTCTTC. Protein: CAFRDRVYNEQFF.

The genes are TRBV19 and TRBJ2-5, with 10 bases identical to TRBD1. Trimming at V came to 5 bases and at J to 6 bases, leaving 9 bases not matched to a gene. The germline V gene has CDR1 LNHDA and CDR2 SQIVND (reference sequence). CDR3 length: 15 residues. The chain's CDR3 is CASSPGQGRWQTQYF. DNA of the CDR3: TGTGCCAGTAGTCCGGGACAGGGGAGATGGCAGACCCAGTACTTC.

The rearrangement uses TRBV11-1 and TRBJ2-2, with D uncertain. V lost 5 bases to trimming and J lost 4 bases, with 11 bases between them. The CDR3 is 14 residues long. Per the germline V gene, CDR1 is SGHAT and CDR2 is FQDESV (reference sequence). As DNA, the CDR3 is TGTGCCAGCAGCAGCCGGTTTCGCACCGGGGAGCTGTTTTTT. It specifies CASSSRFRTGELFF.

The rearrangement uses TRBV2 and TRBJ2-3; a weak D match, TRBD2 (6 bases). CDR3 size: 15 residues. Germline CDR1 reads SNHLY; CDR2 reads FYNNEI. Trimming removed 1 base from V and 1 base from J, with 9 bases in between. The CDR3 is CASSEGLVGTDTQYF. As DNA, the CDR3 is TGTGCCAGCAGTGAAGGACTAGTGGGCACAGATACGCAGTATTTT.